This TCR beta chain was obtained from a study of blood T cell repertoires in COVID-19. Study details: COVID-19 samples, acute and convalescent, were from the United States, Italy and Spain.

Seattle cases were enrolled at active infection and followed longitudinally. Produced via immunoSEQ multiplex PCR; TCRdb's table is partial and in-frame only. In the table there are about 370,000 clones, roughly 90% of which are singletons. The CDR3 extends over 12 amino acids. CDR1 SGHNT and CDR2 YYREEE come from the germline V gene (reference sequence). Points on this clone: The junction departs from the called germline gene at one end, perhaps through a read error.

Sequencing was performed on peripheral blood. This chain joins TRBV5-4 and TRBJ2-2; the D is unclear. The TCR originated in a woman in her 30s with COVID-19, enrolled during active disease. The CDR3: CASSLNTRELFF. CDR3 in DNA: TGTGCCAGCAGCCTCAACACCAGGGAGCTGTTTTTT.